This T cell receptor (beta chain) was documented in a study of blood T cell repertoires in COVID-19. This clone was seen once. The repertoire was sequenced with immunoSEQ multiplex PCR; TCRdb's copy has only in-frame clones and lacks some. The sample has approximately 53,000 clones, around 80% seen once. The TCR sequence derives from a man between 35 and 55 years old with acute or convalescent COVID-19. Material for sequencing was peripheral blood.

The CDR3 DNA sequence: TGTGCCAGCAGACAAACCGGGACAGGGGGTCAGCCCCAGCATTTT. It is translated as CASRQTGTGGQPQHF. The chain combines TRBV6-5 with TRBJ1-5, with TRBD1 identical over 11 bases. Losses at the gene ends were 6 bases for V and 6 bases for J; bases not matched to a gene: 7. The CDR3 is 15 amino acids. Germline assignment: CDR1 MNHEY and CDR2 SVGAGI.